The 21 T cell receptor beta chains below were found in one sample sequenced in a study of a mutant IDH1 vaccine in newly diagnosed glioma. Antigens of these TCRs are unknown. The table came from immunoSEQ multiplex PCR; TCRdb's copy has only in-frame clones and leaves some out. The sample holds about 53,000 clones; about 86% are singletons and the top ten take 6% to 7.5%. Indicated time point: week 5, during vaccination. A single vaccine dose contained 300 ug of mutant IDH1 20-mer peptide, and topical imiquimod was used with it. This specimen consisted of PBMCs, obtained from a glioma patient whose treatment included an IDH1 peptide vaccine. These receptors were taken from a woman in her 50s with glioma.

This clone has more than one count but fewer than ten. The chain recombines TRBV11-2 with TRBJ2-2, with 9 nucleotides matching TRBD2. The CDR3 runs 16 residues. J gave up 7 bases and V 4 bases, and 10 bases lay outside the gene matches. The germline CDR1 and CDR2 sequences are SGHAT and FQNNGV. The CDR3 protein is CASSSPSGVGVGELFF. DNA for the CDR3: TGTGCCAGCAGCTCACCTAGCGGGGTCGGTGTCGGGGAGCTGTTTTTT.

V is TRBV30 and J is TRBJ1-1; D unclear. The ends were cut back, 5 bases at V and 7 bases at J, with 11 bases in the middle. Germline values: CDR1 GTSNPN, CDR2 SVGIG (reference sequence). The CDR3 has 11 residues. The CDR3 reads CAWDTLGEAFF. CDR3 bases: TGTGCCTGGGATACTTTGGGTGAAGCTTTCTTT.

CDR3 amino acids: CASSVSSGGNTIYF. The CDR3 DNA sequence: TGCGCCAGCAGCGTATCCTCGGGTGGAAACACCATATATTTT. The chain links TRBV5-1 to TRBJ1-3; D gene ambiguous. With 4 bases removed from V and 3 bases from J, the gap between germline ends came to 11 bases. Germline assignment: CDR1 SGHRS and CDR2 YFSETQ. The CDR3 is 14 residues long.

This clone has more than one count but fewer than ten. The chain joins TRBV11-2 to TRBJ1-1; 7 bases are shared with TRBD1. The V and J ends lost 4 bases and 5 bases, in that order; junction bases with no gene match: 4. CDR1 is SGHAT, CDR2 FQNNGV, per germline. This CDR3 spans 13 amino acids. This CDR3 reads CASSSQGGTEAFF. The CDR3 DNA reads as TGTGCCAGCAGCTCCCAGGGGGGGACTGAAGCTTTCTTT.

This clone was recorded only once. This chain joins TRBV19 and TRBJ1-2, with D maybe TRBD1 (5 bases). V dropped 7 bases and J dropped 0 bases, with 12 bases sitting between them. Germline CDR1 is LNHDA and CDR2 is SQIVND (reference sequence). The CDR3 consists of 14 residues. CDR3 sequence: CASTRQNSNYGYTF. CDR3 coding DNA: TGTGCCAGTACCCGACAGAATTCTAACTATGGCTACACCTTC.

The chain recombines TRBV5-1 with TRBJ1-1; D perhaps matches TRBD1 (6 bases). Between the trimmed V and J ends, which lost 4 bases and 4 bases, there was a span of 14 bases. The CDR3 spans 14 residues. Germline V gene sequence: CDR1 SGHRS, CDR2 YFSETQ. CDR3 sequence reads: CASSPQGYSTEAFF. CDR3 in DNA: TGCGCCAGCAGCCCACAGGGATATAGCACTGAAGCTTTCTTT.

This chain uses TRBV4-2 with TRBJ2-3, with TRBD2 matching 11 bases. The CDR3 contains 16 residues. CDR1 and CDR2 (germline): LGHNA, YNFKEQ. V lost 3 bases to trimming and J lost 6 bases; unmatched junction nucleotides: 8. The CDR3 here is CASSQRGTSGMDTQYF. DNA of the CDR3: TGTGCCAGCAGCCAGAGGGGGACTAGCGGAATGGATACGCAGTATTTT.

The chain carries TRBV9 and TRBJ2-5, with D maybe TRBD2 (5 bases). Germline CDR1 is SGDLS and CDR2 is YYNGEE. The CDR3 extends over 16 amino acids. Trimming removed 0 bases at V and 2 bases at J, with 14 bases between. The CDR3 region has the DNA TGTGCCAGCAGCGTAGCTGGAATGGACTTTCAAGAGACCCAGTACTTC. Amino acids: CASSVAGMDFQETQYF.

The rearrangement joins TRBV28 to TRBJ1-2; TRBD1 matches at 7 bases. The CDR3 runs to 14 residues. J gave up 4 bases and V 2 bases, and 4 bases lay outside the gene matches. CDR1 MDHEN and CDR2 SYDVKM come from the germline V gene. This CDR3 reads CASSLGTESYGYTF. The DNA for the CDR3 is TGTGCCAGCAGTTTAGGGACAGAGTCCTATGGCTACACCTTC.

The chain has TRBV25-1 and TRBJ1-2; 8 bases map to TRBD1. CDR3 length equals 14 residues. Trimming took 5 bases from V and 4 from J; bases not matched to a gene: 6. Germline lookup yields CDR1 MGHDK and CDR2 SYGVNS. This chain's CDR3 is CASSFGQGGYGYTF. The CDR3 nucleotides are TGTGCCAGCAGTTTCGGACAGGGTGGCTATGGCTACACCTTC.

The chain carries TRBV6-5 and TRBJ2-7; 8 nucleotides line up with TRBD2. Germline V CDR1 and CDR2: MNHEY, SVGAGI. The CDR3 extends over 15 amino acids. Trimming cost V 5 bases and J 5 bases; bases outside gene matches: 11. The CDR3 protein is CASSHGGDAANEQYF. The CDR3 DNA reads TGTGCCAGCAGTCACGGGGGGGACGCGGCCAACGAGCAGTACTTC.

A single count supports this clone. The chain has TRBV6-5 and TRBJ1-2; perhaps TRBD1 as D (5 bases). The CDR3 totals 13 residues. The ends were cut back, 6 bases at V and 4 bases at J, with 12 bases in the middle. The V gene's germline CDR1 is MNHEY and CDR2 SVGAGI. The CDR3 region has the DNA TGTGCCAGCAGCCCTCGGACAATCTATGGCTACACCTTC. Encoded protein: CASSPRTIYGYTF.

CDR3 in DNA: TGTGCCAGCAGCTTAGCAGCAGGAGCAGAGAGCAATCAGCCCCAGCATTTT. Amino acids: CASSLAAGAESNQPQHF. This rearrangement joins TRBV7-9 to TRBJ1-5; no reliable D call. V was shortened by 0 bases and J by 1 base, with 13 bases between the two germline ends. This CDR3 comprises 17 residues. Germline CDR1 and CDR2: SEHNR and FQNEAQ (reference sequence).

The chain uses TRBV29-1 and TRBJ1-2; a weak D match, TRBD1 (5 bases). The germline V and J ends were trimmed by 0 bases and 5 bases, with 7 bases remaining between them. This CDR3 spans 12 amino acids. Germline loops: CDR1 SQVTM, CDR2 ANQGSEA. This CDR3 reads CSVEERTYGYTF. The CDR3 bases are TGCAGCGTTGAAGAGCGGACATATGGCTACACCTTC.

The rearrangement joins TRBV6-1 to TRBJ1-1; D gene unclear. Germline CDR1 MNHNS, CDR2 SASEGT. The length of the CDR3 is 14 residues. V was shortened by 2 bases and J by 1 base, with 8 bases between the two germline ends. The CDR3 loop is CASSETHRNTEAFF. CDR3 coding DNA: TGTGCCAGCAGTGAAACACACAGGAACACTGAAGCTTTCTTT.

The V gene is TRBV7-2, the J gene TRBJ1-1, with D perhaps TRBD1 (5 bases). Trimming took off 4 bases at V and 4 bases at J, with 16 bases between the two ends. The germline V gene encodes CDR1 SGHTA and CDR2 FQGNSA. This CDR3 is 15 amino acids long. The CDR3 DNA reads TGTGCCAGCAGCTATTCCGGGACCCAAGTCACTGAAGCTTTCTTT. This encodes CASSYSGTQVTEAFF.

The chain is built from TRBV5-8 and TRBJ1-4; tentatively, D is TRBD1 (6 bases). This CDR3 region has 13 residues. Germline V gives CDR1 SGHTS, CDR2 YDEGEE. Trimming stripped 4 bases from V and 7 bases from J, with 11 bases between. This chain's CDR3 is CASSLRGLEKLFF. The CDR3 DNA sequence: TGTGCCAGCAGCCTCCGGGGGCTTGAAAAACTGTTTTTT.

J is TRBJ2-7 and V is TRBV4-2; tentatively, D is TRBD2 (6 bases). Looked up from germline, CDR1 is LGHNA and CDR2 is YNFKEQ. V lost 0 bases and J lost 3, with 18 bases in between. This CDR3 has 17 residues. CDR3 sequence: CASSQEKMGQGGYEQYF. CDR3 DNA: TGTGCCAGCAGCCAAGAGAAGATGGGGCAGGGAGGCTACGAGCAGTACTTC.

The rearrangement joins TRBV6-1 to TRBJ1-1; the D gene is possibly TRBD1 (6 bases). V dropped 4 bases and J dropped 2 bases, with 20 bases sitting between them. Germline assignment: CDR1 MNHNS and CDR2 SASEGT. The length of the CDR3 is 17 residues. This CDR3 is CASSGKGGGQLNTEAFF. The CDR3 nucleotides read TGTGCCAGCAGTGGTAAAGGGGGAGGACAGCTAAACACTGAAGCTTTCTTT.

The rearrangement joins TRBV5-1 to TRBJ2-5; D is unclear. This CDR3 spans 13 amino acids. Germline assignment: CDR1 SGHRS and CDR2 YFSETQ. Deletions cut 0 bases from V and 3 bases from J, with 6 bases between. The CDR3 loop reads CASSLAWKETQYF. As DNA, the CDR3 is TGCGCCAGCAGCTTGGCCTGGAAAGAGACCCAGTACTTC.

The chain is built from TRBV9 and TRBJ2-3, with 9 nucleotides matching TRBD2. CDR1 SGDLS and CDR2 YYNGEE come from the germline V gene. CDR3 length equals 15 residues. Trimming took 3 bases from V and 4 from J; bases not matched to a gene: 6. CDR3 residues: CASSEGGTSPDTQYF. In DNA, the CDR3 is TGTGCCAGCAGCGAGGGGGGGACTAGCCCAGATACGCAGTATTTT.